This entry describes one T cell receptor beta chain. The data are from a study of OX40 agonist ivuxolimab in advanced cancers. TCRdb's copy holds only in-frame clones and misses some; the assay was immunoSEQ multiplex PCR. The sample shows around 56,000 clones, 82% of them seen only once. Germline V gene sequence: CDR1 SGHAT, CDR2 FQDESV (reference sequence). The CDR3 is 17 residues long. The sequencing used CD4+ or CD8+ T cells sorted from blood, collected in a trial of the OX40 agonist ivuxolimab. This receptor was taken from an adult with an advanced solid tumor such as melanoma, head and neck, liver or kidney cancer. This chain uses TRBV11-1 with TRBJ2-5; 12 bases are a match to TRBD2. The tail of the sequence fits TRBJ2-7 better, so the J call may be wrong. CDR3: CASSLASASGRVYEQYF. CDR3 DNA sequence: TGTGCCAGCAGCTTAGCGTCGGCTAGCGGGAGGGTCTACGAGCAGTACTTC.